The 31 T cell receptor beta chains below all came from one sample that was sequenced in a study of CD8 T cells in ankylosing spondylitis. TCRdb itself ran the 5' RACE reads through MiXCR, one entry per CDR3 protein. This sample carries fewer than 200,000 distinct CDR3 sequences, 18% of them seen once, and the ten largest clones take more than 3.5%. Sequenced: blood, either unsorted or a sorted T cell fraction (not recorded which). These receptors all stem from a male donor aged 10-30 years with ankylosing spondylitis or in good health (not recorded which).

This clonotype appeared many times. The chain uses TRBV12-3 or TRBV12-4 and TRBJ1-2; D unresolved. Trimming stripped 5 bases from V and 7 bases from J, with 14 bases between. This CDR3 is built from 13 residues. The CDR3 DNA sequence: TGTGCCAGCAGTCCCGTGAGGGCTGGTGGCTACACCTTC. Residues: CASSPVRAGGYTF.

Ten or more counts support this clonotype. The chain employs TRBV12-3 or TRBV12-4 and TRBJ2-1; perhaps D is TRBD1 or TRBD2 (5 bases each). The CDR3 contains 11 residues. Trimming took 1 base from V and 11 from J, leaving 6 bases between them. CDR3 protein: CASSLGDQQFF. The DNA of the CDR3 is TGTGCCAGCAGTTTAGGGGACCAGCAGTTCTTC.

The sample holds a few counts of this clonotype. The genes are TRBV20-1 and TRBJ2-1; weak D call: TRBD1 (5 bases). The length of the CDR3 is 14 residues. In germline, CDR1 is DFQATT, CDR2 SNEGSKA (reference sequence). The V and J ends lost 6 bases and 0 bases respectively, with 12 bases between them. The CDR3 loop is CSASTDSSYNEQFF. The CDR3, as DNA: TGCAGTGCCTCGACAGATAGCTCCTACAATGAGCAGTTCTTC.

This clonotype was picked up many times. J is TRBJ2-5 and V is TRBV24-1; D may be TRBD1 or TRBD2 (5 bases each). The CDR3 has 15 residues. V lost 4 bases and J lost 2, with 13 bases in between. Germline V lookup: CDR1 KGHDR, CDR2 SFDVKD. The CDR3 here is CATSEAGTEQETQYF. The CDR3 region has the DNA TGTGCCACCAGTGAAGCCGGGACGGAACAAGAGACCCAGTACTTC.

This clonotype was recorded many times. The J gene is TRBJ2-4, the V gene TRBV6-2 or TRBV6-3; 7 bases are a match to TRBD1. Germline V gene sequence: CDR1 MNHEY, CDR2 SVGEGT. Trimming removed 1 base from V and 10 bases from J; junction bases left unmatched: 10. This CDR3 region has 15 residues. CDR3 sequence reads: CASSYWDSSARIQYF. CDR3 DNA sequence: TGTGCCAGCAGTTACTGGGACAGTTCCGCTCGGATTCAGTACTTC.

A note on this clonotype: One end of the junction varies from germline; a read error may be responsible. The chain carries TRBV2 and TRBJ2-2; the D gene could be TRBD1 or TRBD2 (5 bases each). This CDR3 is built from 14 residues. Germline V CDR1 and CDR2: SNHLY, FYNNEI. CDR3 coding DNA: TGTGCCAGCAATGGCAGGGTGGTGGCCGGGGAGCTGATTTTT. Protein product: CASNGRVVAGELIF. The full variable domain, in which reference TRBV2 and TRBJ2-2 provide the parts outside the CDR3, is EPEVTQTPSHQVTQMGQEVILRCVPISNHLYFYWYRQILGQKVEFLVSFYNNEISEKSEIFDDQFSVERPDGSNFTLKIRSTKLEDSAMYFCASNGRVVAGELIFGEGSRLTVL.

The chain is built from TRBV10-3 and TRBJ2-7; perhaps TRBD2 as D (6 bases). The length of the CDR3 is 15 residues. Germline assignment: CDR1 ENHRY and CDR2 SYGVKD. The germline V and J ends were trimmed by 4 bases and 1 base, with 14 bases remaining between them. CDR3 in DNA: TGTGCCATCAGTGGTGGGGGGAGTGGGTCCTACGAGCAGTACTTC. Translation: CAISGGGSGSYEQYF.

This clonotype has more than one count but fewer than ten. The chain links TRBV20-1 to TRBJ1-5; D is unclear. The CDR3 extends over 16 amino acids. CDR1 and CDR2 (germline): DFQATT, SNEGSKA (reference sequence). V lost 3 bases and J lost 3, with 18 bases in between. The CDR3 DNA follows: TGCAGTGCTAGGAATCCTCTTGACACTCCCAATCAGCCCCAGCATTTT. This gives the protein CSARNPLDTPNQPQHF.

The chain recombines TRBV19 with TRBJ2-7; tentative D call: TRBD1 (6 bases). Germline V gene data show CDR1 as LNHDA and CDR2 as SQIVND (reference sequence). Trimming removed 4 bases at V and 7 bases at J, with 20 bases between. The CDR3 totals 15 residues. DNA for the CDR3: TGTGCCAGTAGTACCCTAGGACAGTCTGCTCGTGAGCAGTACTTC. Its translation: CASSTLGQSAREQYF.

At least ten counts were recorded for this clonotype. The V call is TRBV12-3 or TRBV12-4, the J call TRBJ1-1; a possible D gene is TRBD1 (5 bases). CDR3 length: 14 amino acids. V lost 4 bases and J lost 4, with 13 bases in between. The CDR3 loop is CASSYGGGSTEAFF. CDR3 coding DNA: TGTGCCAGCAGTTACGGGGGAGGAAGCACTGAAGCTTTCTTT.

This clonotype was seen repeatedly, ten times or more. The V and J genes are TRBV14 and TRBJ2-7, with a possible D match to TRBD2 (5 bases). The CDR3 is made up of 13 amino acids. With 2 bases removed from V and 0 bases from J, the gap between germline ends came to 5 bases. Germline loops: CDR1 SGHDN, CDR2 FVKESK. The CDR3 here is CASSQRGSYEQYV. For the CDR3, the DNA is TGTGCCAGCAGCCAACGGGGCTCCTACGAGCAGTACGTC.

In this sample, this clonotype turned up a few times. V is TRBV29-1 and J is TRBJ2-1; D call uncertain. Germline values: CDR1 SQVTM, CDR2 ANQGSEA. The V gene lost 4 bases and the J gene lost 9 bases, with 10 bases spanning the gap. There are 11 residues in the CDR3. Here the CDR3 reads CSVVPTAEQFF. Here the CDR3 DNA reads TGCAGCGTTGTCCCCACCGCTGAGCAGTTCTTC.

The sample holds many counts of this clonotype. J is TRBJ1-2 and V is TRBV12-3 or TRBV12-4; D uncertain. The ends were cut back, 4 bases at V and 2 bases at J, with 8 bases in the middle. This CDR3 spans 13 amino acids. CDR3 amino acids: CASSSAVNYGYTF. The CDR3 DNA is TGTGCCAGCAGTTCGGCAGTGAACTATGGCTACACCTTC.

The V and J genes are TRBV16 and TRBJ2-1; TRBD2 matches 12 bases. V dropped 4 bases and J dropped 8; count of bases not matched to a gene: 6. The CDR3 consists of 15 residues. Germline CDR1 KGHSY, CDR2 FQNENV. The CDR3 sequence: CASSPGLAGFDEQFF. CDR3 bases: TGTGCCAGCAGCCCGGGACTAGCGGGCTTCGATGAGCAGTTCTTC.

This clonotype showed up many times. The chain uses TRBV29-1 and TRBJ2-1; D is possibly TRBD2 (5 bases). Trimming removed 0 bases at V and 0 bases at J, with 9 bases between. CDR1 is SQVTM and CDR2 is ANQGSEA in the germline V gene. This CDR3 is built from 15 residues. Here the CDR3 DNA reads TGCAGCGTTGAAGACAGCGGCAGCTCCTACAATGAGCAGTTCTTC. Translating gives CSVEDSGSSYNEQFF.

This clonotype was seen many times. The V call is TRBV5-1, the J call TRBJ2-1, with TRBD2 identical over 8 bases. Germline V gene sequence: CDR1 SGHRS, CDR2 YFSETQ. This CDR3 has 19 amino acids. The V and J ends lost 4 bases and 7 bases, in that order; junction bases with no gene match: 22. The CDR3 sequence is CASSAGTRIRSGYENEQFF. The CDR3 region has the DNA TGCGCCAGCAGCGCGGGGACTAGAATTCGGTCCGGGTACGAGAATGAGCAGTTCTTC.

Many counts were recorded for this clonotype. V is TRBV20-1 and J is TRBJ2-5; 9 bases agree with TRBD2. This CDR3 has 17 residues. J was trimmed by 5 bases and V by 2 bases; bases with no gene match: 15. Per germline, CDR1 DFQATT and CDR2 SNEGSKA (reference sequence). CDR3 nucleotides: TGCAGTGCTAGACCGTCTACCGGGACTAGCATCGGGGAGACCCAGTACTTC. As protein: CSARPSTGTSIGETQYF.

The chain couples TRBV29-1 to TRBJ2-1; the match to TRBD2 covers 16 bases. Germline V lookup: CDR1 SQVTM, CDR2 ANQGSEA. This CDR3 is 15 amino acids long. Losses at the gene ends were 7 bases for V and 4 bases for J; bases not matched to a gene: 4. CDR3 in DNA: TGCAGCGGGGGACTAGCGGGAGGGCTTTACAATGAGCAGTTCTTC. It specifies CSGGLAGGLYNEQFF.

The J gene is TRBJ2-1, the V gene TRBV7-2; no definite D call. CDR1 is SGHTA and CDR2 is FQGNSA in the germline V gene. V was shortened by 0 bases and J by 8 bases, with 5 bases between the two germline ends. The CDR3 loop spans 12 amino acids. The CDR3 here is CASSLAGYEQFF. CDR3 in DNA: TGTGCCAGCAGCTTAGCGGGCTATGAGCAGTTCTTC.

This clonotype has at least ten counts. The chain is built from TRBV11-2 and TRBJ2-2; D is ambiguous. V was pared by 1 base and J by 0 bases, with 6 bases between. The CDR3 runs to 15 residues. Per the germline V gene, CDR1 is SGHAT and CDR2 is FQNNGV. CDR3 sequence reads: CASSLGYANTGELFF. The CDR3 region has the DNA TGTGCCAGCAGCTTAGGGTACGCGAACACCGGGGAGCTGTTTTTT.

The chain joins TRBV7-9 to TRBJ2-3; possible D gene TRBD2, 6 bases. The germline V gene has CDR1 SEHNR and CDR2 FQNEAQ (reference sequence). The CDR3 has 16 residues. V gave up 2 bases and J gave up 3 bases, with 15 bases separating them. CDR3 protein: CASSLWTMVQTDTQYF. CDR3 nucleotides: TGTGCCAGCAGCTTATGGACTATGGTTCAAACAGATACGCAGTATTTT.

In this sample, this clonotype turned up many times. The chain recombines TRBV20-1 with TRBJ2-3, with a weak D call TRBD2 (5 bases). Germline V CDR1 and CDR2: DFQATT, SNEGSKA (reference sequence). The CDR3 extends over 14 amino acids. V was pared by 3 bases and J by 3 bases, with 13 bases between. This CDR3 is CSARTGSTTDTQYF. DNA for the CDR3: TGCAGTGCTAGGACGGGGAGTACAACAGATACGCAGTATTTT.

This clonotype showed up many times. The chain combines TRBV19 with TRBJ1-6; D gene ambiguous. The CDR3 spans 13 residues. The V end was cut by 4 bases, the J end by 10 bases, with 11 bases between. Germline CDR1 reads LNHDA; CDR2 reads SQIVND (reference sequence). The DNA of the CDR3 is TGTGCCAGTAGTACCGGTCGATGGTCACCCCTCCACTTT. Translating it yields CASSTGRWSPLHF.

The chain employs TRBV7-9 and TRBJ2-1, with D hard to call. Germline CDR1 reads SEHNR; CDR2 reads FQNEAQ (reference sequence). CDR3 length equals 13 residues. V lost 2 bases and J lost 4, with 6 bases in between. Here the CDR3 reads CASSLFSYNEQFF. DNA of the CDR3: TGTGCCAGCAGCTTATTTTCGTACAATGAGCAGTTCTTC. Full variable domain (missing parts from reference TRBV7-9 and TRBJ2-1): DTGVSQNPRHKITKRGQNVTFRCDPISEHNRLYWYRQTLGQGPEFLTYFQNEAQLEKSRLLSDRFSAERPKGSFSTLEIQRTEQGDSAMYLCASSLFSYNEQFFGPGTRLTVL.

This clonotype was seen repeatedly, ten times or more. The chain uses TRBV3-1 and TRBJ2-5; D call uncertain. CDR1 is LGHDT, CDR2 YNNKEL, per germline (reference sequence). V was trimmed by 0 bases and J by 2 bases, leaving 10 bases between them. This CDR3 comprises 15 residues. The CDR3 region has the DNA TGTGCCAGCAGCCAAGACGCGCGTTTGCAAGAGACCCAGTACTTC. It translates to CASSQDARLQETQYF.

This clonotype was recorded at least ten times. V and J are TRBV7-9 and TRBJ2-1; D unresolved. Germline V CDR1 and CDR2: SEHNR, FQNEAQ (reference sequence). Trimming removed 5 bases at V and 4 bases at J, with 15 bases between. The length of the CDR3 is 15 residues. The CDR3 nucleotides read TGTGCCAGCAGCCCCCCCGGTCTGCAGTACAATGAGCAGTTCTTC. It translates to CASSPPGLQYNEQFF.

The chain is built from TRBV10-3 and TRBJ2-3; tentative D call: TRBD1 (6 bases). CDR1 and CDR2 from the germline V gene are ENHRY and SYGVKD. The CDR3 is made up of 14 amino acids. The V end lost 6 bases, the J end lost 5 bases, and 15 bases lay between the germline ends. DNA of the CDR3: TGTGCCATCAGCAGATCAGGGGACGGAGATACGCAGTATTTT. Its translation: CAISRSGDGDTQYF.

This clonotype was found many times. The V gene is TRBV5-1, the J gene TRBJ1-1, with D maybe TRBD1 (5 bases). The CDR3 spans 15 residues. Between the trimmed V and J ends, which lost 0 bases and 1 base, there was a span of 10 bases. The germline V gene has CDR1 SGHRS and CDR2 YFSETQ. In DNA form, the CDR3 reads TGCGCCAGCAGCTTGGGGCGCGGGGGGAACACTGAAGCTTTCTTT. Translation: CASSLGRGGNTEAFF.

This clonotype was seen ten or more times. This chain uses TRBV20-1 with TRBJ2-7, with unresolved D. The germline V gene encodes CDR1 DFQATT and CDR2 SNEGSKA (reference sequence). This CDR3 region has 12 residues. The V gene lost 5 bases and the J gene lost 0 bases, with 8 bases spanning the gap. CDR3 protein: CSAPVSSYEQYF. CDR3 nucleotides: TGCAGTGCTCCGGTGAGCTCCTACGAGCAGTACTTC.

This clonotype came up many times. This chain connects TRBV27 to TRBJ2-7, with 7 bases aligning to TRBD1. The germline gives CDR1 MNHEY, CDR2 SMNVEV (reference sequence). V lost 4 bases, J lost 4 bases, and 7 bases stayed unmatched. This CDR3 has 14 amino acids. CDR3 protein: CASSSSGGVYEQYF. The CDR3 coding sequence is TGTGCCAGCAGTTCTTCAGGGGGAGTGTACGAGCAGTACTTC.

The rearrangement links TRBV27 to TRBJ2-2; D unclear. There are 15 residues in the CDR3. Per germline, CDR1 MNHEY and CDR2 SMNVEV (reference sequence). The germline V and J ends were trimmed by 6 bases and 4 bases, with 15 bases remaining between them. CDR3 sequence: CASSNGNLLTGELFF. As DNA, the CDR3 is TGTGCCAGCAGCAATGGAAACCTACTCACCGGGGAGCTGTTTTTT.